What follows is one T cell receptor (beta chain) and its context. Its target is unknown. These data come from a study of CD8+ T cells in alopecia areata. Study-level information: Treated patients were dosed with oral tofacitinib, taking 5 to 10 mg twice daily. Study observations and caveats: Scalp samples also contribute reads from the resident alphabeta T cells found in normal skin.

Stated treatment: oral pan-JAK inhibitor, 5-10 mg twice daily. Peripheral blood samples and lesional scalp punch biopsies were obtained from alopecia areata patients. Extracted from the samples, RNA was reverse transcribed into cDNA to serve as the sequencing template. The data were produced by immunoSEQ multiplex PCR, yet TCRdb's version contains in-frame clones alone and is incomplete. The sample lists 110,000 to 150,000 clones, about 86% occurring once. This CDR3 has 15 residues. Trimming cost V 1 base and J 7 bases, with 12 bases left between them. Germline CDR1 and CDR2: SGHNT and YYREEE (reference sequence).

This TCR derives from a human donor with alopecia areata. The input for sequencing was CD8+ T cells sorted from blood, taken at week 4, from a patient treated with tofacitinib. The rearrangement uses TRBV5-4 and TRBJ1-6; the D gene is possibly TRBD1 (6 bases). CDR3 DNA sequence: TGTGCCAGCAGCTTGTCTACAGGGTACAATTCACCCCTCCACTTT. Protein: CASSLSTGYNSPLHF.